The TCR beta chain under discussion was sequenced for a study of HIV-infected patients and healthy controls. TCRdb processed the 5' RACE reads anew with MiXCR; each CDR3 protein has one entry. Found here are around 64,000 distinct CDR3 sequences, about a sixth of them singletons; the top ten hold around 6%. This clonotype was detected only a few times. The V end lost 0 bases, the J end lost 2 bases, and 9 bases lay between the germline ends. The CDR3 extends over 15 amino acids. CDR1 and CDR2 (germline): SGHRS, YFSETQ. This sequence originates from a human donor in good health. The specimen sequenced was CD4+ T cells from blood. The chain has TRBV5-1 and TRBJ2-1; D tentatively reads TRBD1 or TRBD2 (5 bases each). The CDR3 spells CASSLGGTPYNEQFF. DNA of the CDR3: TGCGCCAGCAGCTTGGGAGGGACCCCCTACAATGAGCAGTTCTTC.